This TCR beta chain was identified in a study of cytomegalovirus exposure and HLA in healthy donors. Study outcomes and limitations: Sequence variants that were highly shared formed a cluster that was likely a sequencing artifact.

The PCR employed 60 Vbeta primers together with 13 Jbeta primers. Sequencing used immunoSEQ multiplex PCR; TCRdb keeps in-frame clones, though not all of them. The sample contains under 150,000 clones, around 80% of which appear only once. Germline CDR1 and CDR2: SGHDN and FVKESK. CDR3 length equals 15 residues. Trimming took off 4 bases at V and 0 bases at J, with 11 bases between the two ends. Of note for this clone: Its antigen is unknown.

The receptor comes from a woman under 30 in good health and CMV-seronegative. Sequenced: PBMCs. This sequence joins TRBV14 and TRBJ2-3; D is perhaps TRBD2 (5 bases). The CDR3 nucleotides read TGTGCCAGCAGCCGGACTGTCCCTAGCACAGATACGCAGTATTTT. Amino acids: CASSRTVPSTDTQYF.